The clone carrying this TCR beta chain was counted ten times or more. The sample is drawn from a study of read filtering for tumor transcriptome and immune sequencing. The library was built from around 400 ng RNA with molecular barcoded adaptors for alpha/delta and beta/gamma chains. TCRdb reprocessed the reads via MiXCR and lists one record per CDR3 protein. This table has about 58,000 distinct CDR3 sequences, over 9% appearing once. The CDR3 is 14 amino acids. The V and J ends lost 3 bases and 6 bases respectively, with 12 bases between them. The germline CDR1 and CDR2 sequences are LGHDT and YNNKEL (reference sequence).

This chain links TRBV3-1 with TRBJ1-5, with D possibly matching TRBD1 (5 bases). The sample consisted of a population of CD138-negative cells sorted from bone marrow. The receptor comes from a donor at least 40 years old with multiple myeloma. The CDR3 bases are TGTGCCAGCAGCCATCGTGCCGGGGGTCAGCCCCAGCATTTT. This translates into CASSHRAGGQPQHF.